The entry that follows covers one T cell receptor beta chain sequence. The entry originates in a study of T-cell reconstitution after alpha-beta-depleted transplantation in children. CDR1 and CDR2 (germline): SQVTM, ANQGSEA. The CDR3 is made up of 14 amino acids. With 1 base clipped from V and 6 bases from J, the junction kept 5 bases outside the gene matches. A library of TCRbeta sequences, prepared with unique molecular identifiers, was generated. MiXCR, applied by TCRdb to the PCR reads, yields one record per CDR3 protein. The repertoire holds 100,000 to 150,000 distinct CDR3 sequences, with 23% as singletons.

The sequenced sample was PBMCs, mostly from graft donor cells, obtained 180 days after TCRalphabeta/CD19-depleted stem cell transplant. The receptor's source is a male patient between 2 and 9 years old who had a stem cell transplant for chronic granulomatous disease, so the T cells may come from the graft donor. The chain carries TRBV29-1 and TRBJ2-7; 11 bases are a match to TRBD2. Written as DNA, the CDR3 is TGCAGCGTTGAAGTAGCGGGAGGGCCCCTCGAGCAGTACTTC. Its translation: CSVEVAGGPLEQYF.